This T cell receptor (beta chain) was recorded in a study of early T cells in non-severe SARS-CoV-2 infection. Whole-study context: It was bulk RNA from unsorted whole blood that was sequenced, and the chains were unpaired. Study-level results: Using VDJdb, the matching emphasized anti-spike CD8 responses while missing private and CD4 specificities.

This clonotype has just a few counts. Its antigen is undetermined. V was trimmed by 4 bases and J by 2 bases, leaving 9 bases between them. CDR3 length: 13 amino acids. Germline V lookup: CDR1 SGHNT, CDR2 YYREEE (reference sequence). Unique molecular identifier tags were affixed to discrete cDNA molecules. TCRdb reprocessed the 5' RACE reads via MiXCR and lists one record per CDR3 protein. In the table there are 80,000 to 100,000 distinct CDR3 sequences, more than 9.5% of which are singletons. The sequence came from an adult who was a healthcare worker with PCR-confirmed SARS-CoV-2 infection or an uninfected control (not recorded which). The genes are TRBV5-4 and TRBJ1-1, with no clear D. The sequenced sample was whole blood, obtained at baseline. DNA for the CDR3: TGTGCCAGCAGCCCCCCGGGAAACACTGAAGCTTTCTTT. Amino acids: CASSPPGNTEAFF.